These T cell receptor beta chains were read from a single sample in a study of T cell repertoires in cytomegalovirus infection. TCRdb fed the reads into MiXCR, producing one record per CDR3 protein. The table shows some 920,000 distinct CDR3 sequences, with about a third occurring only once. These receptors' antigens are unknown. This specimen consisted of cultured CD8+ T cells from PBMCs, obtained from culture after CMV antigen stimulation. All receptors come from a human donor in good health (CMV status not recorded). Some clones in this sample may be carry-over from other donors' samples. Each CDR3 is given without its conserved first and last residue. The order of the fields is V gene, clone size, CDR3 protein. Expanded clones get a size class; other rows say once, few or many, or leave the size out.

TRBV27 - ASSLPKRGSTDTQY
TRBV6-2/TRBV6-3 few ASSSFRRIEEEKLF
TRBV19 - ASSSGLPPLEQY
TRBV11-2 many ASSLTFGSRTDTQY
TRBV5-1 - ASSLGGLGEKLF
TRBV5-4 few ASSLASMVRTYSNQPQH
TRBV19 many ASSILGLTGEIWDEQF
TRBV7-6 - ASSLPGHPHTGELF
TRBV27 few ASRLAGGDTDTQY
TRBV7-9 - ASSLRVSEQF
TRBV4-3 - ASSQDWGGNQPQH
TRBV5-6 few ASSQPSPPEQY
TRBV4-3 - ASSQDWNGELF
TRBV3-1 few ASSQDLGSSSEQF
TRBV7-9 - ASSYLSYSGNTIY
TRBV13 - ASSLAASGVNEQF
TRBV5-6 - ASSTDGQGSYEQY
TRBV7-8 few ASSLALVTNEKLF
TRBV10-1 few ATGTGENTEAF
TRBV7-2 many ASSSGDHYGYT
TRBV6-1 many ASLGQGWQETQY
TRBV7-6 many ASSRAPSNQPQH
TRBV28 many ASKPQGIWEKLF
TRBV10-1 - ASSESGAVY
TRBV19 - ASRVGTGGFMDTEAF
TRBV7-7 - ASSPTEQF
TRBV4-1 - ASSQSKETQY
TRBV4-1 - ASSQLLGTGTGELF
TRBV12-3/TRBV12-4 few ASSLETSGLQETQY
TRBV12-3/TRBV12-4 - ASSITGVDEQF
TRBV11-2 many ASSYGWGPYNEQF
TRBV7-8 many ASSLGRAIPFYGYT
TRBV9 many ASRDRVYGYT
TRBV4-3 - ASSQTEEQGYLH
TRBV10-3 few AISEPLASGGDNEQF
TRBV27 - ASSRTSGKMGELF
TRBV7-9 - ASSPEGFITDTQY
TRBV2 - ASSEFNRPVQETQY
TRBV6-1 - ASSAGTGYSNQPQH